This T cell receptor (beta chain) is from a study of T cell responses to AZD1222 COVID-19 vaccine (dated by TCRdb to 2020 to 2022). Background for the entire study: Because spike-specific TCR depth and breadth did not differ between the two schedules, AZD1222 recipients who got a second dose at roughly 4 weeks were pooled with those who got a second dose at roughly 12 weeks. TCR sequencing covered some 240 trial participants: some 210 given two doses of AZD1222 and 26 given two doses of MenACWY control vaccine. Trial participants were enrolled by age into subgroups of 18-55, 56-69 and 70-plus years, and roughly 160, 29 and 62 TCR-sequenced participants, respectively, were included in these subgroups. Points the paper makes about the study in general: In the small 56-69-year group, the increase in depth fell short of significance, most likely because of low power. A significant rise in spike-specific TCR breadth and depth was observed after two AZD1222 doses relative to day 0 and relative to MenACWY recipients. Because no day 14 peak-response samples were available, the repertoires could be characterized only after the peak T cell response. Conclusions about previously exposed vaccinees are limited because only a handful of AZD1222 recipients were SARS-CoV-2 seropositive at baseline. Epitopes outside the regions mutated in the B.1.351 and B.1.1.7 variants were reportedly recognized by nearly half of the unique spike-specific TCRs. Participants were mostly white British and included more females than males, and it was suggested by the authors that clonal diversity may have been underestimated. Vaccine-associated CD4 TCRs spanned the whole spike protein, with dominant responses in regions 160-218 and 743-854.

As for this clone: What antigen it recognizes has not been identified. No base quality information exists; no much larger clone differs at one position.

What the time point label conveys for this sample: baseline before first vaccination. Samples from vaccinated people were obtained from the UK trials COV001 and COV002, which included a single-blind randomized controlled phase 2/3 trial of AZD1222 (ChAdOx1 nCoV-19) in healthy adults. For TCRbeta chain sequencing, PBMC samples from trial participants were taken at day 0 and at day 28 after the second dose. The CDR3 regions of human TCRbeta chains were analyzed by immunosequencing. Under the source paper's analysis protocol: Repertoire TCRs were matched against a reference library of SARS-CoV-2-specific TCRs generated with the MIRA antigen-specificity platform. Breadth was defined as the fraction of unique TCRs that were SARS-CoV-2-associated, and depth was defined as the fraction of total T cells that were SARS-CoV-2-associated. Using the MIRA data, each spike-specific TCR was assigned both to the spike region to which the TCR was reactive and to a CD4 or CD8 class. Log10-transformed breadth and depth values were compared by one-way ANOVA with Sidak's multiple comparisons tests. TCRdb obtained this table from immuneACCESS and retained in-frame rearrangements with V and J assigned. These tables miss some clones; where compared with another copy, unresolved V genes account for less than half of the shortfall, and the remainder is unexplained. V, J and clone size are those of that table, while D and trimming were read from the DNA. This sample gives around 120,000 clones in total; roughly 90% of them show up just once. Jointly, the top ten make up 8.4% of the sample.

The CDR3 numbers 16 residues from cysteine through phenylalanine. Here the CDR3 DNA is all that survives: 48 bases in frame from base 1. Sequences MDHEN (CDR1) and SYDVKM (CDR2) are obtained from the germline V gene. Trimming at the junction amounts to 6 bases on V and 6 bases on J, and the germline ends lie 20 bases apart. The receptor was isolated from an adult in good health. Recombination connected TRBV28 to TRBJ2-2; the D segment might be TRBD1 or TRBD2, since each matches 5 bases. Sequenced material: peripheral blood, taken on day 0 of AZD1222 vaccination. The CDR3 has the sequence CASSFPETMGAGELFF. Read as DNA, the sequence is TGTGCCAGCAGCTTTCCCGAGACGATGGGGGCCGGGGAGCTGTTTTTT. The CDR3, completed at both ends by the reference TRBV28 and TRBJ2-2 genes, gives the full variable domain DVKVTQSSRYLVKRTGEKVFLECVQDMDHENMFWYRQDPGLGLRLIYFSYDVKMKEKGDIPEGYSVSREKKERFSLILESASTNQTSMYLCASSFPETMGAGELFFGEGSRLTVL.